The present entry profiles one T cell receptor beta chain with its context. Its antigen is not known. This CDR3 comprises 18 residues. Between the trimmed V and J ends, which lost 4 bases and 5 bases, there was a span of 27 bases. CDR1 and CDR2 (germline): SGHNT, YYREEE (reference sequence). The sample is drawn from a study of vaccination effects on CD4 cells after COVID-19. At the level of the study: Samples that were drawn after vaccination came a median of 72 days after the second dose.

Sequencing followed a ViraFEST assay step that expanded antigen-specific CD4+ T cells with viral peptide pools. The culture ran for about 11 days, and then CD4+ T cells were isolated. Of the BNT162b2 and mRNA-1273 vaccines, participants received two doses of one or the other. IL-2 at 9 to 10 IU/ml and peptides at 7.5 to 10 ug/ml were added to cultured PBMC, fewer than 2.5 million per well. Study-wide findings and caveats: Pronounced clonal contraction occurred in clones induced by infection and by vaccine late after vaccination.

Clones were sequenced by immunoSEQ multiplex PCR, and TCRdb holds only the in-frame ones, with some missing. The data contain 20,000 to 25,000 clones, approximately 72% of them singletons. The clonotype was recovered from a human donor who received a COVID-19 vaccine. Sequenced here: CD4+ T cells from PBMCs cultured with HCoV-NL63 spike peptides, sampled after COVID-19 vaccination. The chain employs TRBV5-4 and TRBJ2-5, with a possible D match to TRBD2 (6 bases). CDR3 region: CASSMAGLEAWLGETQYF. In DNA, the CDR3 is TGTGCCAGCAGCATGGCGGGGTTGGAGGCATGGTTGGGGGAGACCCAGTACTTC.